Listed below are T cell receptor beta chains from one sample, sequenced in a study of vaccination effects on CD4 cells after COVID-19. The antigens of these receptors remain unknown. Assay: immunoSEQ multiplex PCR; the TCRdb copy retains only in-frame clones and omits some. The sample includes roughly 25,000 clones, under 75% of them seen just once. The material was CD4+ T cells from PBMCs cultured with HCoV-OC43 spike peptides, obtained before COVID-19 vaccination. These receptors were taken from a human donor who received a COVID-19 vaccine. Both conserved end residues are part of each CDR3. D genes are given only for firm matches. Expanded clones get a size class; other rows say once, few or many, or leave the size out.

.,TRBJ2-3,14,.,TRBV7-8,TGTGCCAGCAGTCAGGGGCTGCGCACAGATACGCAGTATTTT,CASSQGLRTDTQYF
.,TRBJ2-1,13,.,TRBV11-3,TGTGCCAGCAGCCCCCCCCAGGCGGACGAGCAGTTCTTC,CASSPPQADEQFF
.,TRBJ1-2,17,.,TRBV4-1,TGCGCCAGCAGCCAACTTTTAAGGCGACAGGCCATCTATGGCTACACCTTC,CASSQLLRRQAIYGYTF
few,TRBJ1-5,15,TRBD1,TRBV2,TGTGCCAGCAGTAGGGACAGGGTATTAGGTCAGCCCCAGCATTTT,CASSRDRVLGQPQHF
.,TRBJ2-2,15,TRBD1,TRBV9,TGTGCCAGCAGCCGAACCGGGACAGGGGCCGGGGAGCTGTTTTTT,CASSRTGTGAGELFF
.,TRBJ2-7,13,.,TRBV2,TGTGCCAGCAGTGAAGCGCTTATGGGAGAGCAGTACTTC,CASSEALMGEQYF
once,TRBJ2-2,16,TRBD1,TRBV30,TGTGCCTGGAGTGGTTTGGGACAGGGTCGCCCCGGGGAGCTGTTTTTT,CAWSGLGQGRPGELFF
.,TRBJ2-7,17,TRBD2,TRBV5-1,TGCGCCAGCAGCTTTTTAGCGGGAGGCCTATCAGGCTACGAGCAGTACTTC,CASSFLAGGLSGYEQYF
few,TRBJ2-7,12,TRBD1,TRBV9,TGTGCCAGCAGCGTGGACAGGGCCGAGCAGTACTTC,CASSVDRAEQYF
medium-sized,TRBJ1-6,14,.,TRBV3-1/TRBV3-2,TGTGCCAGCAGCCCACAGGCCGCAAATTCACCCCTCCACTTT,CASSPQAANSPLHF
.,TRBJ1-5,12,.,TRBV6-6,TGTGCCAGCAGTTCGCCCTCTCAGCCCCAGCATTTT,CASSSPSQPQHF
.,TRBJ2-7,12,.,TRBV7-9,TGTGCCAGCAGCTTATCCGCCTACGAGCAGTACTTC,CASSLSAYEQYF
.,TRBJ2-2,16,TRBD2,TRBV24-1,TGTGCCACCAGTGATAACCTAGCGGGGGACACCGGGGAGCTGTTTTTT,CATSDNLAGDTGELFF
.,TRBJ2-4,16,.,TRBV5-1,TGCGCCAGCAGCTTGGGGGCAGGCGAGGCCAAAAACATTCAGTACTTC,CASSLGAGEAKNIQYF
.,TRBJ1-2,16,TRBD1,TRBV19,TGTGCCAGTAGGCTCTCTTCCGGGACAGGGGTAGGAGGCTACACCTTC,CASRLSSGTGVGGYTF
.,TRBJ2-3,12,.,TRBV11-2,TGTGCCAGCAGCTTGAGGGCAGATACGCAGTATTTT,CASSLRADTQYF
.,TRBJ2-2,16,.,TRBV5-1,TGCGCCAGCAGCATCGGGACGGATACGAACACCGGGGAGCTGTTTTTT,CASSIGTDTNTGELFF
.,TRBJ1-1,12,.,TRBV6-5,TGTGCCAGCAGCCCCCACCGGCAGGAAGCTTTCTTT,CASSPHRQEAFF
.,TRBJ1-5,13,TRBD1,TRBV3-1/TRBV3-2,TGTGCCAGCAGCAGGGGACAGGGGGAGCCCCAGCATTTT,CASSRGQGEPQHF
.,TRBJ1-5,13,.,TRBV6-1,TGTGCCAGCAGTGACGGAAACTCTCAGCCCCAGCATTTT,CASSDGNSQPQHF
.,TRBJ2-1,13,.,TRBV12-3/TRBV12-4,TGTGCCAGCATCAAAGGGGGGTACAATGAGCAGTTCTTC,CASIKGGYNEQFF
.,TRBJ2-1,14,.,TRBV6-5,TGTGCCAGCAGTTTTCTACAGGGACGCAATGAGCAGTTCTTC,CASSFLQGRNEQFF
.,TRBJ2-1,13,.,TRBV18,TGTGCCAGCTCACCCCCGGCAGGGAATGAGCAGTTCTTC,CASSPPAGNEQFF
few,TRBJ1-1,15,.,TRBV5-6,TGTGCCAGCAGCTTGGCAGGACAGCAGTACACTGAAGCTTTCTTT,CASSLAGQQYTEAFF
.,TRBJ1-1,14,.,TRBV7-9,TGTGCCAGCAGCTTAGCGGACTGGCCAAAGGGAGCTTTCTTT,CASSLADWPKGAFF
few,TRBJ2-7,13,.,TRBV3-1/TRBV3-2,TGTGCCAGCAGCCAAGACTTAGCCTACGAGCAGTACTTC,CASSQDLAYEQYF
.,TRBJ2-3,17,TRBD2,TRBV5-4,TGTGCCAGCAGACAAAGAACTAGCGGGATAAGCACAGATACGCAGTATTTT,CASRQRTSGISTDTQYF
few,TRBJ2-7,17,TRBD1,TRBV16,TGTGCCAGCAGCCCCTTAGAAGCCGGGACAGTGCTCTACGAGCAGTACTTC,CASSPLEAGTVLYEQYF
.,TRBJ2-5,18,TRBD2,TRBV3-1/TRBV3-2,TGTGCCAGCAGCCAAGCGGGACTAGCGGGGGGGAACACGGAGACCCAGTACTTC,CASSQAGLAGGNTETQYF
medium-sized,TRBJ1-1,12,.,TRBV6-5,TGTGCCAGCAGGAGGGGGAACACTGAAGCTTTCTTT,CASRRGNTEAFF
.,TRBJ2-7,17,TRBD2,TRBV11-2,TGTGCCAGCAGTCCATCTTCCTTGCGGGAGAGGGACTACGAGCAGTACTTC,CASSPSSLRERDYEQYF
.,TRBJ2-7,11,.,TRBV10-1,TGCGCCAGCAGTGATGGGTACGAGCAGTACTTC,CASSDGYEQYF
.,TRBJ2-5,16,.,TRBV6-5,TGTGCCAGCAGTTACTCTGGGAGCTTACCCGGGGAGACCCAGTACTTC,CASSYSGSLPGETQYF
.,TRBJ2-7,16,TRBD2,TRBV24-1,TGTGCCACCAGTGATCCTCGGGGGGGCGATGTTTACGAGCAGTACTTC,CATSDPRGGDVYEQYF
.,TRBJ2-1,15,TRBD2,TRBV6-4,TGTGCCAGCAGTGACTCAGCGGGGGGGTACAATGAGCAGTTCTTC,CASSDSAGGYNEQFF
.,TRBJ2-3,14,.,TRBV6-5,TGTGCCAGCAGTTACACGTTAGCAGGAGATACGCAGTATTTT,CASSYTLAGDTQYF
.,TRBJ2-3,12,.,TRBV7-2,TGTGCCAGCAGCCCGGGCACAGATACGCAGTATTTT,CASSPGTDTQYF
.,TRBJ1-5,14,TRBD1,TRBV2,TGTGCCAGCGGTAGGGGGCAAGGCAATCAGCCCCAGCATTTT,CASGRGQGNQPQHF
.,TRBJ1-4,14,.,TRBV6-6,TGTGCCAGCAGTCCCGGGACGCGGAATGAAAAACTGTTTTTT,CASSPGTRNEKLFF
.,TRBJ1-5,14,.,TRBV12-5,TGTGCTAGTGCCTTTTGGGAGAGCAATCAGCCCCAGCATTTT,CASAFWESNQPQHF
.,TRBJ1-6,15,.,TRBV10-3,TGTGCCATCAGTGAGTCGGCATTAACTAATTCACCCCTCCACTTT,CAISESALTNSPLHF
.,TRBJ1-2,18,.,TRBV7-8,TGTGCCAGCAGCTTAGTTCGCACGTCGGCTGTCTCTTTCTATGGCTACACCTTC,CASSLVRTSAVSFYGYTF
.,TRBJ1-4,14,.,TRBV27,TGTGCCAGCAGTTTTGCAGCAACTAATGAAAAACTGTTTTTT,CASSFAATNEKLFF
.,TRBJ1-3,14,.,TRBV10-3,TGTGCCATCAGTGATACGGGGGCTGGAAACACCATATATTTT,CAISDTGAGNTIYF
.,TRBJ1-1,15,.,TRBV19,TGTGCCAGTACCTCGTTACGGGCCGGTGTGTCTGAAGCTTTCTTT,CASTSLRAGVSEAFF
.,TRBJ1-2,21,.,TRBV12-5,.,CASGLGQGETMATPSANGYTF
.,TRBJ2-1,19,TRBD1,TRBV5-1,TGCGCCAGCAGCTATCTTTTGGGAAACCACAGGGGGATCTACAATGAGCAGTTCTTC,CASSYLLGNHRGIYNEQFF
.,TRBJ1-1,17,.,TRBV19,TGTGCCAGTAGTAGGAGGGGATCGTCTTATGTGGACACTGAAGCTTTCTTT,CASSRRGSSYVDTEAFF
.,TRBJ1-2,15,.,TRBV11-2,TGTGCCAGCAGCTTAGGCCCGGGAGTCCGAGCTGGCTACACCTTC,CASSLGPGVRAGYTF
.,TRBJ2-3,13,TRBD1,TRBV6-5,TGTGCCAGCAGTCTTGACAGGGTAGATACGCAGTATTTT,CASSLDRVDTQYF
.,TRBJ2-5,17,TRBD2,TRBV19,TGTGCCAGTAGTCGGACTAGCGGGGGAATGTTCCAAGAGACCCAGTACTTC,CASSRTSGGMFQETQYF
.,TRBJ2-3,12,.,TRBV5-6,TGTGCCAGCAGCGTGGGGACAGATACGCAGTATTTT,CASSVGTDTQYF
.,TRBJ1-1,15,.,TRBV10-3,TGTGCCATCAGTGAGCTACAGGGAGGGGGCACTGAAGCTTTCTTT,CAISELQGGGTEAFF
.,TRBJ2-7,15,.,TRBV3-1/TRBV3-2,TGTGCCAGCAGTTCAAGTGGGAGACAGCCGGGAGAGCAGTACTTC,CASSSSGRQPGEQYF
.,TRBJ1-2,16,.,TRBV11-2,TGTGCCAGCAGCCCCACGAGGAGGGGGTTAAACTATGGCTACACCTTC,CASSPTRRGLNYGYTF
.,TRBJ1-2,17,.,TRBV19,TGTGCCAGTAGTGACTGGCGGGCAGGGGCTGTCAGGAGTGGCTACACCTTC,CASSDWRAGAVRSGYTF
.,TRBJ2-7,15,.,TRBV5-6,TGTGCCAGCAGCTTGGCCGGACCGGGTTTGGACGAGCAGTACTTC,CASSLAGPGLDEQYF